The sequence of this T cell receptor beta chain was determined in a study of Tregs in tolerant kidney transplant recipients. General study points: Biological reproducibility was not directly addressed, but technical replication error appeared minimal. Tregs expanded with activated donor B cells seemed most donor-specific.

Comment on this clone: Its specificity is unknown.

The CDR3 is made up of 19 amino acids. Losses at the gene ends were 5 bases for V and 1 base for J; bases not matched to a gene: 18. The germline V gene has CDR1 SEHNR and CDR2 FQNEAQ (reference sequence). Here immunoSEQ multiplex PCR was the method, and the copy in TCRdb shows in-frame clones only, minus some. Of about 31,000 clones in the sample, approximately 83% are singletons; the top ten hold approximately 2.1%. The chain combines TRBV7-9 with TRBJ2-5; 8 bases map to TRBD2. This clonotype was obtained from a human donor in good health. Sequencing used Tregs from blood cultured with allogeneic cells. Here the CDR3 reads CASSLKRGGVSTPQETQYF. The CDR3 DNA reads TGTGCCAGCAGCCTAAAACGGGGGGGAGTATCTACCCCCCAAGAGACCCAGTACTTC.